This T cell receptor (beta chain) was profiled in a study of OX40 agonist ivuxolimab in advanced cancers. At the level of the study: The study treated patients with ivuxolimab, an agonistic anti-OX40 (CD134) antibody. Cancers in dose escalation were hepatocellular, melanoma, renal cell and head and neck. Points from the study as a whole: The authors did not determine the antigen specificity of the expanded peripheral T cells. Doses of 0.1 to 3.0 mg/kg were accompanied by clonal expansion of CD4+ and CD8+ blood T cells by week 6.

Data came from immunoSEQ multiplex PCR; TCRdb stores just in-frame clones and leaves some out. The table has tens of thousands of clones, more than 80% seen once. With 4 bases removed from V and 2 bases from J, the gap between germline ends came to 12 bases. Per germline, CDR1 SGHNT and CDR2 YYREEE (reference sequence). The CDR3 totals 14 residues. Note on this clone: The antigen is undetermined.

V and J are TRBV5-4 and TRBJ1-2; D gene uncertain. The source was CD4+ or CD8+ T cells sorted from blood, collected in a trial of the OX40 agonist ivuxolimab. The TCR comes from an adult with an advanced solid tumor such as melanoma, head and neck, liver or kidney cancer. CDR3 DNA: TGTGCCAGCAGCAAATCCGACACAAACTATGGCTACACCTTC. The encoded protein is CASSKSDTNYGYTF.